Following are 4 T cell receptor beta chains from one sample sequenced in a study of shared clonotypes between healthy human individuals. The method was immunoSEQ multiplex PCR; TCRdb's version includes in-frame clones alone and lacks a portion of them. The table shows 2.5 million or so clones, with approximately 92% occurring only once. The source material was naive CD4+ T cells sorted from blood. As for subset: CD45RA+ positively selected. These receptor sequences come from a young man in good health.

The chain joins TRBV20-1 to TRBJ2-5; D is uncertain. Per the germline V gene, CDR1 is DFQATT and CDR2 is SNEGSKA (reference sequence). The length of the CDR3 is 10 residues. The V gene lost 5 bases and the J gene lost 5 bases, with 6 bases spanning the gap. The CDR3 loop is CSAGWETQYF. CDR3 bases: TGCAGTGCTGGGTGGGAGACCCAGTACTTC.

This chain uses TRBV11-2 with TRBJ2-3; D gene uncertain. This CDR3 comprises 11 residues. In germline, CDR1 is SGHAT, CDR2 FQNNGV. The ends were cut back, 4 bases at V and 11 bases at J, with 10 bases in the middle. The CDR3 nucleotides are TGTGCCAGCAGCTATACCGCTATGCAGTATTTT. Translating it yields CASSYTAMQYF.

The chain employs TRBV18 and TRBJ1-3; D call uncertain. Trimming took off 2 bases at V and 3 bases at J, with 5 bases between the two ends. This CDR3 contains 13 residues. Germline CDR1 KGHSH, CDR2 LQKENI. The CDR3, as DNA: TGTGCCAGCTCACCAAACGTTGGAAACACCATATATTTT. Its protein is CASSPNVGNTIYF.

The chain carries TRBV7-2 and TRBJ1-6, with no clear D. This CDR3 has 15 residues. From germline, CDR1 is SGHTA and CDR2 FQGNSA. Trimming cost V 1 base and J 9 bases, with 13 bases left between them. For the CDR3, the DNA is TGTGCCAGCAGCTTAGGGCGGACCGCCGGTTCACCCCTCCACTTT. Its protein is CASSLGRTAGSPLHF.